This T cell receptor beta chain was captured by sequencing in a study of cytomegalovirus exposure and HLA in healthy donors (dated by TCRdb to about 2017). About the study as a whole: According to an earlier analysis of several hundred of the donors, 150 million to 200 million T cells yielded 117 million unique TCR beta sequences and 276 Gb of sequence data. Around 320 gigabases of sequencing data and tens of millions of unique TCR sequences were included in an early release covering about 700 HLA-typed donors. Among the roughly 400 genotyped donors, approximately 77% belonged to the genetic ancestry cluster associated with self-reported Caucasian donors. The study aimed to test whether signatures of past pathogen exposure could be identified by cataloging public T cell receptors. The study profiled the T cell repertoires of 500 to 800 subjects by immunosequencing and related them to cytomegalovirus serostatus. In addition to the first cohort of around 670 subjects, a separate validation cohort of approximately 110 different subjects was used. High-throughput TCR immunosequencing, statistical association of individual TCRs with disease status, and machine learning were combined to predict cytomegalovirus infection status. A later analysis re-examined previously published TCR beta repertoires from 500 to 700 donors and added high-resolution HLA genotyping to investigate patterns of TCR occurrence. Rather than drawing on any new phenotypic data, the later analysis identified candidate immune exposures from TCR beta sequences and the way those sequences occurred across donors. An earlier analysis of 587 of the donors used high-throughput TCR beta sequencing to judge whether each TCR beta V gene segment behaved as functional or pseudogenic. Donor age, sex, ethnicity and CMV serostatus were compiled alongside the repertoire data. A later genetic analysis took genome-wide SNP genotypes for 398 of the 666 donors and used that subset as a discovery cohort. All discovery cohort repertoires had been generated using a single sequencing platform. Both class I and class II loci were covered by HLA typing, at four-digit resolution. Typing coverage varied by locus: roughly 629-640 donors for A, B, C, DRB1 and DQB1; under 550 for DQA1; about 570 for DPA1; approximately 450 for DPB1. Because of strong linkage in the cohort, roughly five DR-DQ haplotypes were treated as single units for association and clustering. Among some 400 genotyped donors of the cohort, an average of around 220,000 unique TCR beta nucleotide sequences was sequenced per donor, of which about 18% were non-productive. Findings and caveats that apply to the study as a whole: CMV serostatus was the only immune exposure information available for the cohort. Assigning TCR associations to individual alleles was difficult when HLA alleles, especially DR and DQ, strongly co-occurred. HLA typing was unavailable for some donors at each locus, so association tests used only the typed subset. The study gave a list of 150 to 200 TCR beta chains associated with cytomegalovirus. Across donors, most TCR sequences were observed very rarely, whereas some public TCRs were present in many individuals. In a later analysis, TCR association rates were found to vary across HLA loci, with the most associated TCRs seen for DRB1 alleles and the fewest for HLA-C alleles. The 87-base-pair reads could not distinguish some IMGT-functional V segments, including TRBV6-2 and TRBV6-3, so those segments were excluded. The classifier was reported to diagnose cytomegalovirus status with high specificity and sensitivity in both the original cohort and the validation cohort. A few of the identified cytomegalovirus-associated TCR beta chains were confirmed in vitro to be specific for cytomegalovirus antigens. In a later analysis, HLA-associated TCR beta chains were found to be more clonally expanded and to have lower generation probabilities than equally common non-associated chains. A further reported finding was that TCR beta sequences accurately predicted the HLA-A and HLA-B alleles for most subjects in the first cohort. The authors suggested that the approach could potentially be generalized to other disease states and immunological phenotypes. A cluster of highly shared sequence variants was judged likely to represent a technical artifact of the sequencing pipeline. Several of the top co-occurrence clusters appeared to be linked to parvovirus B19, influenza, CMV and Epstein-Barr virus, according to a later analysis. V-gene and J-gene trimming of TCR beta chains was associated with a missense DCLRE1C variant in a later genetic analysis, and the association was replicated in an independent cohort. A later analysis associated roughly 17,000 TCR beta sequences with specific HLA alleles at a false discovery rate of 0.05. An earlier analysis of roughly 570 of the donors showed that most TCR beta V segments appeared in productive rearrangements either about 87% or about 30% of the time, which broadly matched IMGT annotations. According to a later genetic analysis, donors in an Asian-associated ancestry cluster had fewer N-insertions in productive TCRs than the roughly 700-donor mean. Over 15 rarely observed V segments, including chromosome 9 orphons, were excluded from the earlier analysis of 550 to 700 of the donors because counts were too low. Roughly uniform sequencing depth across donors was assumed in presence/absence analyses, although this assumption may not hold. A later analysis found that most CMV-associated TCR beta chains appeared HLA-restricted, with HLA associations seemingly driven largely by CMV exposure. This cohort had only TCR beta chains sequenced, and the lack of alpha or paired-chain data limited which features could be detected. Correlated functional status among segregating V segments might be attributable to linkage disequilibrium, but an unknown experimental factor could not be ruled out.

The CDR3 starts with the cysteine, ends with the phenylalanine, and has 15 residues. Only the CDR3 region is kept as DNA, spanning 45 bases read in frame from base 1. In this sample, this clone turned up once. Its specific antigen is unknown. No quality values exist for individual bases; no much larger clone is one base distant. In total, 630 or so healthy bone marrow donors made up the cohort. All cohort members were sampled while nominally healthy, although unrecorded immune exposures were likely present. The donor was CMV seronegative and was included in the group of a few hundred seronegative cohort members. Each donor provided a peripheral blood sample, and peripheral blood mononuclear cells were used for TCR beta sequencing. The Qiagen DNeasy Blood Extraction Kit was used to extract genomic DNA from the blood cell samples. The library relied on the immunoSEQ multiplex PCR assay. For the multiplex PCR, a mixture combining 60 forward primers for TCR Vbeta segments and 13 reverse primers for TCR Jbeta segments was used. The CDR3 region of rearranged TCR beta genes was amplified from genomic DNA with a multiplex PCR assay. On the Illumina HiSeq System, the amplified TCR beta libraries were sequenced as 87-base-pair reads. In the original analysis: In a later analysis, some 80 million unique TCR beta chains were counted across the roughly 700 repertoires, and roughly 9.9 million of these chains were shared by at least two donors. A nearest-neighbor algorithm error-corrected the raw reads and collapsed the reads into unique sequences, merging closely related sequences to remove PCR and sequencing errors. V, D and J gene segments were assigned by aligning CDR3 sequences to IMGT reference sequences. Each retained sequence needed at least a six-nucleotide match to both a V gene segment and a J gene segment. A rearrangement was called productive if the CDR3 had no stop codons and remained in frame with V and J, and every other rearrangement was called non-productive. Following IMGT convention, CDR3 was defined as the stretch from the second conserved V-encoded cysteine to the conserved J-encoded phenylalanine. The earlier analysis of 587 of the donors excluded sequences that lacked an unambiguous match to a single V gene segment. In an earlier analysis of roughly 500 of the donors, V segments were called functional above 56.7% productive rearrangements and were called segregating when the between-donor standard deviation exceeded 5%. A statistical classification framework was developed to diagnose cytomegalovirus status using the catalog of TCR beta chain sequences. A later analysis assigned V and J genes by comparing TCR nucleotide sequences with IMGT/GENE-DB human TR gene sequences. The TCRdist pipeline was used in a later analysis to assign CDR3 sequences and most-parsimonious VDJ recombination scenarios. In a later analysis, each TCR beta chain was defined by its CDR3 amino acid sequence together with its V-gene family, and reads without a unique V-gene family were excluded. To address suspected cross-contamination and a sequencing artifact, a later analysis removed 450 to 700 highly shared, low-generation-probability nucleotide sequences. In a later analysis, a clonal expansion index for each public chain was calculated from normalized within-repertoire ranks of inferred template counts. Generation probabilities in a later analysis came from a VDJ recombination model fitted to out-of-frame rearrangements, and those results were checked against IGoR. Hypergeometric tests were used in a later analysis to score TCR-TCR, TCR-HLA and TCR-CMV co-occurrence, with a repertoire-size bias correction applied to the TCR pairs. In a later analysis, false discovery rates were estimated by permuting HLA or CMV assignments 20 times. A later analysis grouped co-occurring TCRs with DBSCAN, adding TCRdist sequence similarity when clustering within HLA-allele-positive subsets. Repertoires with fewer than 30,000 or more than 120,000 public chains were left out of co-occurrence clustering, as were five repertoires with anomalous nucleotide sharing. TCRdb took this table from immuneACCESS and kept in-frame rearrangements with V and J called. Such tables lack part of the clones; where checked against another copy, unresolved V genes explain under half of the gap, and the rest is unexplained. V and J calls and clone size are given by that table; D and trimming were obtained from the DNA. This sample gives some 150,000 clones in total; 65% to 85% of them show up just once. In total, the top ten clones hold roughly 4.3% of the sample.

This TCR derives from a male donor in good health and CMV-seronegative. The V gene is TRBV1 and the J gene is TRBJ2-7; the listed D gene, TRBD2, was not tested against the DNA. TRBV1 is tagged as a pseudogene. The specimen sequenced was PBMCs. The DNA is as follows: TGCACCAGCAGGGGAAGGGCGGGGGGGTCCTACGAGCAGTACTTC. Translated, it reads CTSRGRAGGSYEQYF.